This T cell receptor beta chain came from a study of T cells in Graves' hyperthyroidism and ophthalmopathy. Amplification yielded TCR beta CDR3 regions, with RNA transcripts as the source. TCR CDR3 underwent first-round RT-PCR with the HTBI primer set. From the multiplex PCR reads, TCRdb called clonotypes with MiXCR, one entry per CDR3 protein. The sample has 200,000 or so distinct CDR3 sequences, about a sixth seen once; the top ten hold over 45%. V shed 5 bases and J 8 bases; nucleotides not matched to a gene: 14. The CDR3 runs 15 residues. Germline CDR1 and CDR2: LNHDA and SQIVND (reference sequence).

The origin of this receptor is a woman in her 50s with Graves' hyperthyroidism. This rearrangement joins TRBV19 to TRBJ1-2; 7 nucleotides match TRBD1. What was sequenced was blood. The CDR3 protein is CASSVPGTVYWGYTF. The CDR3 bases are TGTGCCAGTAGTGTACCCGGGACAGTTTATTGGGGCTACACCTTC.